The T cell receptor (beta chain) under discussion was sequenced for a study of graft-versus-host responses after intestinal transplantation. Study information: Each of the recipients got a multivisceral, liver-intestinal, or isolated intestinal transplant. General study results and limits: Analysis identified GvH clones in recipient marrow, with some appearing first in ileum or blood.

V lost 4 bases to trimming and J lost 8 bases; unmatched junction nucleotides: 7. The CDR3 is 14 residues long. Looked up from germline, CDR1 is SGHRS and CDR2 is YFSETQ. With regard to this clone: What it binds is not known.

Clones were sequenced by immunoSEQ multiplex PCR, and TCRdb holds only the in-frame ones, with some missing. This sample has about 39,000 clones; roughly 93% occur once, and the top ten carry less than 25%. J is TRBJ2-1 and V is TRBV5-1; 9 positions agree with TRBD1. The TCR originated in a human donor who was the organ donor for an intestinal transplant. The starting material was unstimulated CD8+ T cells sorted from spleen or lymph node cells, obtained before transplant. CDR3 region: CASSQQGAVYEQFF. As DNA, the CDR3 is TGCGCCAGCAGCCAACAGGGGGCGGTTTATGAGCAGTTCTTC.